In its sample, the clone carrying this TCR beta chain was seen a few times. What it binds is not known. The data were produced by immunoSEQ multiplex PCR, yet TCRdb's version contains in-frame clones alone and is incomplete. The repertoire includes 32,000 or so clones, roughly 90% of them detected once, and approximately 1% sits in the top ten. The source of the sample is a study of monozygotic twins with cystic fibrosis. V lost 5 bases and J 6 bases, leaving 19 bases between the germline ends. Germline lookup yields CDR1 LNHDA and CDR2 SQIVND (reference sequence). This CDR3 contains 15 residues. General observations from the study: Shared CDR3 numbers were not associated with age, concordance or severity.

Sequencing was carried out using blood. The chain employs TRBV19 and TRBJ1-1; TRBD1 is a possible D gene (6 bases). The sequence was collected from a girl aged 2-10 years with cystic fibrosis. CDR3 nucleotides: TGTGCCAGTAGTCGCAAGGGGACAAGGGCCGCTGAAGCTTTCTTT. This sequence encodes CASSRKGTRAAEAFF.